Reported below is one T cell receptor (beta chain). The antigen remains undetermined. Profiled with immunoSEQ multiplex PCR; TCRdb holds only in-frame clones, not every one. The sample records about 2.5 million clones, 85% to 95% being singletons. This entry comes from a study of shared clonotypes between healthy human individuals. Study-level background: Each donor had three CD4 naive, three CD4 memory, two CD8 naive and one CD8 memory plate.

None of the donors, who were healthy HIV-negative adults, had recently had acute infections or vaccinations. Study-level findings and limits: Naive subsets generally had larger estimated richness than memory subsets.

The sample taken for sequencing was naive CD4+ T cells from PBMCs. The subset here: CD45RA+ positively selected. The TCR was taken from a man between 18 and 35 years old in good health. Some clones in this sample may be carry-over from other donors' samples.

CDR3 DNA sequence: TGTGCCAGCAGCCAGGTGACAGCCCAAGAGACCCAGTACTTC. Amino acids: CASSQVTAQETQYF. The V call is TRBV7-3, the J call TRBJ2-5; perhaps TRBD1 as D (5 bases). The germline V gene has CDR1 SGHTA and CDR2 FQGTGA. This CDR3 has 14 residues. V dropped 5 bases and J dropped 1 base, with 11 bases sitting between them.